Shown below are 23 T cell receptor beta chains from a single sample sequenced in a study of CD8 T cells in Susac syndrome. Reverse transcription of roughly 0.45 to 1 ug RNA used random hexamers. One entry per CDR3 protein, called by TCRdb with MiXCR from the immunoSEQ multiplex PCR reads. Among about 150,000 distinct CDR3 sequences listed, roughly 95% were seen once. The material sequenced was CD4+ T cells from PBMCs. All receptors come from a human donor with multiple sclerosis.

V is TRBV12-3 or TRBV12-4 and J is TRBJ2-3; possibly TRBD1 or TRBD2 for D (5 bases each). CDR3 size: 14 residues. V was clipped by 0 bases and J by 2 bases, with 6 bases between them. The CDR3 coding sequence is TGTGCCAGCAGTTTAGCGGGGGTCACAGATACGCAGTATTTT. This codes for CASSLAGVTDTQYF.

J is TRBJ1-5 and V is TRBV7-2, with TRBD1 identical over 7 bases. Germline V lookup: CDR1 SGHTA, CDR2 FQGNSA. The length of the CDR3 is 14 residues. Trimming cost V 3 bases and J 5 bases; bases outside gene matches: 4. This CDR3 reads CASSLMTGHQPQHF. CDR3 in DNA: TGTGCCAGCAGCTTGATGACAGGGCATCAGCCCCAGCATTTT. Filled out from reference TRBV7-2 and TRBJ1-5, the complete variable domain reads GAGVSQSPSNKVTEKGKDVELRCDPISGHTALYWYRQSLGQGLEFLIYFQGNSAPDKSGLPSDRFSAERTGGSVSTLTIQRTQQEDSAVYLCASSLMTGHQPQHFGDGTRLSIL.

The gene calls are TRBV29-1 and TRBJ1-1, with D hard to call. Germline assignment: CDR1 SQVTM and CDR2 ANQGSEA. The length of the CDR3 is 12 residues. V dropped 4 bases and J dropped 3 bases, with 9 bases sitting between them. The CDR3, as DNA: TGCAGCGTTGGCTATTCGGACACTGAAGCTTTCTTT. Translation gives CSVGYSDTEAFF. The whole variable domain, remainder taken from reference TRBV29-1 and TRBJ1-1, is SAVISQKPSRDICQRGTSLTIQCQVDSQVTMMFWYRQQPGQSLTLIATANQGSEATYESGFVIDKFPISRPNLTFSTLTVSNMSPEDSSIYLCSVGYSDTEAFFGQGTRLTVV.

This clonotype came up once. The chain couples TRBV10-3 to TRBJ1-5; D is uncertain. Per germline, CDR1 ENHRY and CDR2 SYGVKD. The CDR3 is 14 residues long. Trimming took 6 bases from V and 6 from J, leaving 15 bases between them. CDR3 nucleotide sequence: TGTGCCATCAGCTTGGAAGGGCCTGTTCAGCCCCAGCATTTT. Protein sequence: CAISLEGPVQPQHF.

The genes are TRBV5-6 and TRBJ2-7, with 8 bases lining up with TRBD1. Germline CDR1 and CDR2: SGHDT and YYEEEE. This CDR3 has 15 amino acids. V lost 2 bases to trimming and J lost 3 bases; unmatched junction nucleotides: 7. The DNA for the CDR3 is TGTGCCAGCAGCTTCTACGACAGGGGAGACTACGAGCAGTACTTC. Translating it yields CASSFYDRGDYEQYF.

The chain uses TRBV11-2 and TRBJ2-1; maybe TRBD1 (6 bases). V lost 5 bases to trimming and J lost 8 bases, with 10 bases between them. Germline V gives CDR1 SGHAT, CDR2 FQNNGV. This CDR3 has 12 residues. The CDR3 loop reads CASSHTGHEQFF. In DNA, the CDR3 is TGTGCCAGCAGCCATACAGGGCATGAGCAGTTCTTC.

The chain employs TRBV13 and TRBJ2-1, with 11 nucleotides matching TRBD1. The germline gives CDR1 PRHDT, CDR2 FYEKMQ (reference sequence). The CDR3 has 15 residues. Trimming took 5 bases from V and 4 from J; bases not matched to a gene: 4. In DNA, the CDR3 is TGTGCCAGCAGCCGGGGGACAGGGGGGTACAATGAGCAGTTCTTC. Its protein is CASSRGTGGYNEQFF.

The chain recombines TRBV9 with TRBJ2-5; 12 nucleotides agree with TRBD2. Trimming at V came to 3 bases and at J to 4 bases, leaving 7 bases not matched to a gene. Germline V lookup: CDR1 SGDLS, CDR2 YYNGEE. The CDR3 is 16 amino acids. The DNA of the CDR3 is TGTGCCAGCAGCGGGTTACTAGCGGGGGGCCGAGAGACCCAGTACTTC. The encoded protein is CASSGLLAGGRETQYF.

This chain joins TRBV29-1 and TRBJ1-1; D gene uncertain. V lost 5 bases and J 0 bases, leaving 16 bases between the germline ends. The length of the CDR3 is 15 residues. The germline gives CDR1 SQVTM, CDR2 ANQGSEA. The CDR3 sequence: CSVKAGRAMNTEAFF. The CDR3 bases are TGCAGCGTTAAAGCAGGCAGAGCCATGAACACTGAAGCTTTCTTT.

Written as DNA, the CDR3 is TGTGCCAGCAGCCCCCAAAGGACAGGACCGAACACTGAAGCTTTCTTT. It translates to CASSPQRTGPNTEAFF. This chain uses TRBV7-2 with TRBJ1-1; 7 bases are a match to TRBD1. The CDR3 extends over 16 amino acids. Germline V CDR1 and CDR2: SGHTA, FQGNSA. V lost 5 bases and J lost 1; bases outside the gene matches: 10.

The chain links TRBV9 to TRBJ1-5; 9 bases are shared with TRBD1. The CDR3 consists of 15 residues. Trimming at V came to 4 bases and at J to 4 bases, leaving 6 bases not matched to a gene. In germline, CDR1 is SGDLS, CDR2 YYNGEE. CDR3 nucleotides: TGTGCCAGCAGCCCTGGGACAGGGTGGAATCAGCCCCAGCATTTT. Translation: CASSPGTGWNQPQHF.

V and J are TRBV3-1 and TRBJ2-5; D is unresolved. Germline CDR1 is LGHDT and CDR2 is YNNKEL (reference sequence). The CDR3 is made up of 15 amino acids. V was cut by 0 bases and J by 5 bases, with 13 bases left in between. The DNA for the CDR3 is TGTGCCAGCAGCCAAGAGGCCGCTTGGGGTGAGACCCAGTACTTC. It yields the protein CASSQEAAWGETQYF.

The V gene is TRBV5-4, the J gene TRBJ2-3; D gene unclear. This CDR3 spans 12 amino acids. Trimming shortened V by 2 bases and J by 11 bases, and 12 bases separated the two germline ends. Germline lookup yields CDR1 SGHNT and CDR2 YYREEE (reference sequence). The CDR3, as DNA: TGTGCCAGCAGCTTAGACCAGGAGAAGCAGTATTTT. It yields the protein CASSLDQEKQYF.

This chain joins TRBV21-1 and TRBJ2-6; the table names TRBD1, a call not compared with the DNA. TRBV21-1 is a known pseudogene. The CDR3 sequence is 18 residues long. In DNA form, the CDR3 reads TGTGCCAGCAGCAAAGTGACGCAGGGGATCTCTGGGGCCAACGTCCTGACTTTC. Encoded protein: CASSKVTQGISGANVLTF.

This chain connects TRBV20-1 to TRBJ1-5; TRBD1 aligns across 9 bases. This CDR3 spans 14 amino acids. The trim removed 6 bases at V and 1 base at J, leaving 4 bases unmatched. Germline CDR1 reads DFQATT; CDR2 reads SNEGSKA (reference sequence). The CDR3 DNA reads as TGCAGTGCCCGGACAGGGGAGAGCAATCAGCCCCAGCATTTT. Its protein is CSARTGESNQPQHF.

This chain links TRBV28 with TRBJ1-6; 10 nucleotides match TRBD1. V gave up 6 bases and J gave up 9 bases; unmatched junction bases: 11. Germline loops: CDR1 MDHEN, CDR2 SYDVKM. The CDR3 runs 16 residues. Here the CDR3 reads CASRQSDRGRSSPLHF. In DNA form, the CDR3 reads TGTGCCAGCAGACAATCTGACAGGGGGCGTAGTTCACCCCTCCACTTT.

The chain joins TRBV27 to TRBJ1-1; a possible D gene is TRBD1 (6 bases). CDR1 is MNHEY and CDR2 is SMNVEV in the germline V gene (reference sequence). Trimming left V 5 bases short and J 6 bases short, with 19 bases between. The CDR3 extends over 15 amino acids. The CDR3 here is CASSAWGGARPEAFF. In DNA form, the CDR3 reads TGTGCCAGCAGTGCCTGGGGGGGGGCGCGGCCTGAAGCTTTCTTT.

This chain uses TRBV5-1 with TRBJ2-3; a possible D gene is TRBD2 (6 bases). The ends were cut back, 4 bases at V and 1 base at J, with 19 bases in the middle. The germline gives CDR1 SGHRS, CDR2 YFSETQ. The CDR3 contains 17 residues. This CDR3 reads CASSPDGGLTGTDTQYF. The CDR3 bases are TGCGCCAGCAGCCCTGATGGGGGACTTACTGGCACAGATACGCAGTATTTT. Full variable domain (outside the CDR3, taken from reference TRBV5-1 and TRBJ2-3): KAGVTQTPRYLIKTRGQQVTLSCSPISGHRSVSWYQQTPGQGLQFLFEYFSETQRNKGNFPGRFSGRQFSNSRSEMNVSTLELGDSALYLCASSPDGGLTGTDTQYFGPGTRLTVL.

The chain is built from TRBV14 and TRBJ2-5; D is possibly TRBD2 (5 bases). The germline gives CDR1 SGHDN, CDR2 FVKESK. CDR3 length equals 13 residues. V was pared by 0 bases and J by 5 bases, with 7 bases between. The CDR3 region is CASSQDGSETQYF. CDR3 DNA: TGTGCCAGCAGCCAAGATGGGAGCGAGACCCAGTACTTC.

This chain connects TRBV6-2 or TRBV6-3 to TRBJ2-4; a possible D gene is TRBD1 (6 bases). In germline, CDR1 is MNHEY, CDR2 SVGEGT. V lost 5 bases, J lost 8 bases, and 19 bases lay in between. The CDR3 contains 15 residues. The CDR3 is CASSRMNRETDIQYF. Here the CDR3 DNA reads TGTGCCAGCAGTCGTATGAACAGGGAAACGGACATTCAGTACTTC.

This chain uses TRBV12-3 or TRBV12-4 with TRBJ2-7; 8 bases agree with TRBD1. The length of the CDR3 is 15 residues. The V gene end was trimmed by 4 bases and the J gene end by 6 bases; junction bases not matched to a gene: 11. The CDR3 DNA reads TGTGCCAGCAGTTCTTCAGGGGGCTCAGAGGGCGAGCAGTACTTC. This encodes CASSSSGGSEGEQYF.

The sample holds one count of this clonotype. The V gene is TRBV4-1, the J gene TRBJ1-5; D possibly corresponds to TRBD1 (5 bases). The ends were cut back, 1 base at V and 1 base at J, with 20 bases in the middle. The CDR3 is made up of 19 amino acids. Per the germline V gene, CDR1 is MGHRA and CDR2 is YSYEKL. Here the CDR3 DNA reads TGCGCCAGCAGCCAAGCGACCCAAAATGGGGGGGGAAGCAATCAGCCCCAGCATTTT. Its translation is CASSQATQNGGGSNQPQHF.

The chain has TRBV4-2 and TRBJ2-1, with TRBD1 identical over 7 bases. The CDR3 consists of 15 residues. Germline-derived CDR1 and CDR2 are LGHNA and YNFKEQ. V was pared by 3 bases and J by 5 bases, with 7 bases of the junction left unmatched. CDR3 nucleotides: TGTGCCAGCAGCCAGGAACAGAGGGGGCACAATGAGCAGTTCTTC. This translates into CASSQEQRGHNEQFF.